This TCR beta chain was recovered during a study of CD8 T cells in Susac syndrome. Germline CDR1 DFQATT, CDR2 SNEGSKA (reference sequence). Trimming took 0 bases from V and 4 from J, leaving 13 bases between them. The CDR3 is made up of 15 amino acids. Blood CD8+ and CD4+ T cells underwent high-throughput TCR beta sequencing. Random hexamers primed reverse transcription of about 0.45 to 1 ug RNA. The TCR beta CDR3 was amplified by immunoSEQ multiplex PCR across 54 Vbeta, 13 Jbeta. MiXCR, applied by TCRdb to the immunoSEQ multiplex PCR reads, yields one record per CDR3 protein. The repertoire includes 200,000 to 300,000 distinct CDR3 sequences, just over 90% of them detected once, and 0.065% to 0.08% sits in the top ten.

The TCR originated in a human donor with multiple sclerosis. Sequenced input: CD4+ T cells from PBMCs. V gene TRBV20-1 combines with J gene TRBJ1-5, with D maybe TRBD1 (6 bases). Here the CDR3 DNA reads TGCAGTGCTAGAGATCCCGGGGGCCTTAATCAGCCCCAGCATTTT. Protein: CSARDPGGLNQPQHF.